The clone carrying this T cell receptor (beta chain) was seen many times. Its antigen is not known. Among the patients, none had received any treatment before thyroid surgery. The sample belongs to a study of metastatic and nonmetastatic thyroid tumors. This CDR3 is built from 12 residues. Germline loops: CDR1 GTSNPN, CDR2 SVGIG (reference sequence). V was pared by 4 bases and J by 4 bases, with 9 bases between. MiXCR was used by TCRdb to re-call the PCR reads. The sample lists 35,000 to 40,000 clones, around a sixth occurring once. General study results and limits: The study reportedly found significantly higher TCR beta diversity in malignant thyroid tumors than benign nodules, in blood and tumor.

The specimen was tumor tissue. This chain connects TRBV30 to TRBJ2-3; D unresolved. This sequence originates from a female donor with papillary thyroid cancer or a benign thyroid nodule (not recorded which). Some clones in this sample may be carry-over from other donors' samples. Here the CDR3 DNA reads TGTGCCTGGAAGAATATAGCAGATACGCAGTATTTT. Residues: CAWKNIADTQYF. Together with reference TRBV30 and TRBJ2-3, the CDR3 gives the full variable domain: SQTIHQWPATLVQPVGSPLSLECTVEGTSNPNLYWYRQAAGRGLQLLFYSVGIGQISSEVPQNLSASRPQDRQFILSSKKLLLSDSGFYLCAWKNIADTQYFGPGTRLTVL.